Detailed here is one T cell receptor (beta chain). Its cognate antigen is unknown. This sample is part of a study of somatic mutations in cytotoxic T cells in rheumatoid arthritis. Study outcomes and limitations: Age-matched healthy controls and rheumatoid arthritis patients had CD8+ T-cell clonality that did not differ significantly.

The data were produced by immunoSEQ multiplex PCR, yet TCRdb's version contains in-frame clones alone and is incomplete. The data hold about 15,000 clones, with approximately 77% observed a single time. The CDR3 sequence is 15 residues long. Germline V gives CDR1 MNHEY, CDR2 SVGAGI. Positive selection using magnetic beads isolated the CD4+ and CD8+ cells (purity was checked by flow cytometry). The rearrangement links TRBV6-5 to TRBJ2-5, with a tentative D call TRBD2 (7 bases). The J call may be wrong; the DNA end is better matched by TRBJ2-7. Sequenced: CD8+ T cells sorted from blood. The receptor's source is an adult with rheumatoid arthritis. The CDR3 reads CASSYSGGRIYEQYF. CDR3 bases: TGTGCCAGCAGTTACTCGGGGGGGCGCATCTACGAGCAGTACTTC.